The following is a TCR beta chain sequence with its context. Its antigen is not known. The data derive from a study of T cells after yellow fever vaccination. Findings and caveats of the study: Abundant bulk-population clonotypes could contaminate the FACS-sorted repertoires. Of the clonotypes, a small share occurred in both CD4 and CD8 compartments. Booster sampling recovered most clones from primary vaccination (roughly 96% CD4, approximately 90% CD8).

The CDR3 has 16 residues. CDR1 and CDR2 (germline): SGHTA, FQGNSA. V lost 3 bases and J lost 5, with 19 bases in between. UMIs and a universal primer site were added when TCR cDNA was made by 5'RACE template switching. TCRdb analysed the 5' RACE reads with MiXCR anew, one entry per CDR3 protein. The sample has hundreds of thousands of distinct CDR3 sequences; about 12% are singletons. The rearrangement uses TRBV7-2 and TRBJ2-5, with D possibly being TRBD2 (7 bases). This TCR came from a young man who received the YFV17D yellow fever vaccine. The sample in question was PBMCs, obtained on the day of the yellow fever booster vaccination. The CDR3: CASSFSLGAGGETQYF. CDR3 bases: TGTGCCAGCAGCTTTTCCCTGGGGGCCGGGGGGGAGACCCAGTACTTC.